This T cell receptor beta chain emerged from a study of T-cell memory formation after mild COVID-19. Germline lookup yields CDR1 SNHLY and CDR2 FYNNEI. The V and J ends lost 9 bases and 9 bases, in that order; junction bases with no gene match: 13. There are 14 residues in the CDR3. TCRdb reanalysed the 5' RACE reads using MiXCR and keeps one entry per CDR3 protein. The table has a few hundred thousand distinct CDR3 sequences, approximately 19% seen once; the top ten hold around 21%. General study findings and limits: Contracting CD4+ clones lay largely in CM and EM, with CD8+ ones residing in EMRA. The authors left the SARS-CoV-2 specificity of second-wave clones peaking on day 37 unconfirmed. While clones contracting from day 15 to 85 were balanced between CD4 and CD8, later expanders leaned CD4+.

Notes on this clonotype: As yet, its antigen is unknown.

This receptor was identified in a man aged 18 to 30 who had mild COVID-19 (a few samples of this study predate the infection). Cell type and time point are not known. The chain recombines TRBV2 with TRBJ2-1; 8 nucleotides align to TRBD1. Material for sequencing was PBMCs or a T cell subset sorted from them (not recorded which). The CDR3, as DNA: TGTGCCAGTACCTATGGACAGGGAGGATTTGAGCAGTTCTTC. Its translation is CASTYGQGGFEQFF.